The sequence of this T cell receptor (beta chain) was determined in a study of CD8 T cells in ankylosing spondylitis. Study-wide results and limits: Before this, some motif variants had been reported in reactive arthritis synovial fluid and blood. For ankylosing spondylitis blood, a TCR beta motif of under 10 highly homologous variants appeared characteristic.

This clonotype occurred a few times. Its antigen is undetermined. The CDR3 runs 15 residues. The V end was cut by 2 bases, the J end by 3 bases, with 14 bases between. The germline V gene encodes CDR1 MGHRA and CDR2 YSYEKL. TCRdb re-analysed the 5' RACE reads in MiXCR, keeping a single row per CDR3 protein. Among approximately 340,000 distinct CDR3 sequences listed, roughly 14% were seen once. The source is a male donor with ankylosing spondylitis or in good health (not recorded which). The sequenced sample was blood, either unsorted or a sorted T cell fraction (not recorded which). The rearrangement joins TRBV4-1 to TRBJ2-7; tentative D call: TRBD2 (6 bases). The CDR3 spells CASSQRDWEDYEQYF. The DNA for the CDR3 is TGCGCCAGCAGCCAACGGGACTGGGAAGACTACGAGCAGTACTTC.